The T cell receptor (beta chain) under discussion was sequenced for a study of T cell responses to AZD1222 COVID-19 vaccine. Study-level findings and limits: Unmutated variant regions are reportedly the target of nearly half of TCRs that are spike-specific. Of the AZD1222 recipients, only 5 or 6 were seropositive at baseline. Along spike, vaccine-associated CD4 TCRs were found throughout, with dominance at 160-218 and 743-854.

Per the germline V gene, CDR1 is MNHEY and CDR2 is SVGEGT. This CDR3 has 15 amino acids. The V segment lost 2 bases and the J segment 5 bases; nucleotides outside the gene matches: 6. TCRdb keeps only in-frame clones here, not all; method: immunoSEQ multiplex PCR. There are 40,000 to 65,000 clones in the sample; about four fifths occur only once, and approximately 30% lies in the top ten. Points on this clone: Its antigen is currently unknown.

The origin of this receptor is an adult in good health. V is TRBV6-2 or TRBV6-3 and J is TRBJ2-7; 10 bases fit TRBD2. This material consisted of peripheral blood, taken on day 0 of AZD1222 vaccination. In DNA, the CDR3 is TGTGCCAGCAGTTACCCTTCTAGCGGGAGACACGAGCAGTACTTC. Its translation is CASSYPSSGRHEQYF.